This T cell receptor beta chain emerged from a study of cytomegalovirus exposure and HLA in healthy donors. In nominal health when sampled, donors likely had unrecorded immune exposures nonetheless. Germline V gene sequence: CDR1 SGHRS, CDR2 YFSETQ. After removal of 3 bases from V and 2 bases from J, the junction contained 13 bases not matched to a gene. This CDR3 is 17 amino acids long. Primers for the PCR totalled 60 Vbeta and 13 Jbeta. Clones were sequenced by immunoSEQ multiplex PCR, and TCRdb holds only the in-frame ones, with some missing. The sample includes about 140,000 clones, 82% of them seen just once.

The clonotype was recovered from a man aged 18 to 35 in good health and CMV-seropositive. The chain has TRBV5-1 and TRBJ2-5; 7 bases are shared with TRBD2. Material: PBMCs. The CDR3 region has the DNA TGCGCCAGCAGCTGGGGAACCAGCGGGAACGTGCAAGAGACCCAGTACTTC. Residues: CASSWGTSGNVQETQYF. The entire variable domain, with the rest obtained from reference TRBV5-1 and TRBJ2-5, is as follows: KAGVTQTPRYLIKTRGQQVTLSCSPISGHRSVSWYQQTPGQGLQFLFEYFSETQRNKGNFPGRFSGRQFSNSRSEMNVSTLELGDSALYLCASSWGTSGNVQETQYFGPGTRLLVL.